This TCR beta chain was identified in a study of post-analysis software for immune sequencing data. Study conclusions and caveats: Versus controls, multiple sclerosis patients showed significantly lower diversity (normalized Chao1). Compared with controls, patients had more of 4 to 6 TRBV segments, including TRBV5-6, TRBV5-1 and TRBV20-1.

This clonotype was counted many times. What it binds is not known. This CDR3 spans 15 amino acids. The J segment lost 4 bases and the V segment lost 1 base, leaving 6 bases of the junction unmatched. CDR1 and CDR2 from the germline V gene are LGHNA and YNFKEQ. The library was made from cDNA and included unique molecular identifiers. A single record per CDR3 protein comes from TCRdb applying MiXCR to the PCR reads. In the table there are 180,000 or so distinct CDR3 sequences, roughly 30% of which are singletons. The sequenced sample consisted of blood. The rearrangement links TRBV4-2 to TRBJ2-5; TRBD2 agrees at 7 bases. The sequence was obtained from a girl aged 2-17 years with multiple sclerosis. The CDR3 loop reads CASSQVGGGGETQYF. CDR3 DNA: TGTGCCAGCAGCCAAGTGGGCGGGGGAGGAGAGACCCAGTACTTC.